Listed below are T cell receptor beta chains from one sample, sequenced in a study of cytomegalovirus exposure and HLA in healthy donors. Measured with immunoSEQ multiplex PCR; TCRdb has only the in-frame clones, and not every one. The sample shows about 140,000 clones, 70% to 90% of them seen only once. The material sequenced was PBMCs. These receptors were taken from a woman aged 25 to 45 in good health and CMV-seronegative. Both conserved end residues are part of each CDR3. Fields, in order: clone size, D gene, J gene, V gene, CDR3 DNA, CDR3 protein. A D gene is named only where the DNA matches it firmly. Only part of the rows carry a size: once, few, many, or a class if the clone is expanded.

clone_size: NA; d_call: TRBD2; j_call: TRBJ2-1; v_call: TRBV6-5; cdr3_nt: TGTGCCAGCGCGAGAGAGGGCGGGGGAAACAATGAGCAGTTCTTC; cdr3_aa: CASAREGGGNNEQFF
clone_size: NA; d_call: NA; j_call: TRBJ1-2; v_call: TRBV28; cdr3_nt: TGTGCCAGCAGCCCCATGGGGAGGGTGAACTATGGCTACACCTTC; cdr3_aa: CASSPMGRVNYGYTF
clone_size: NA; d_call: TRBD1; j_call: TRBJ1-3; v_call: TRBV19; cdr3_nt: TGTGCCAGTAGTCCACTGACAGGGACTGGAAACACCATATATTTT; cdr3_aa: CASSPLTGTGNTIYF
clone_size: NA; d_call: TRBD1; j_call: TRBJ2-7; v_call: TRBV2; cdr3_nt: TGTGCCAGCTCCGGACAGGGCTACGAGCAGTACTTC; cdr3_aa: CASSGQGYEQYF
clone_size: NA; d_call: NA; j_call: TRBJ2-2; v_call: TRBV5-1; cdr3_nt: TGCGCCAGCAGCTTGGCTATGAACACCGGGGAGCTGTTTTTT; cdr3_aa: CASSLAMNTGELFF
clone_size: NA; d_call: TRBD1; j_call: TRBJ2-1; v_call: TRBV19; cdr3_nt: TGTGCCAGTAGTTTGGGGCGAGGACAGGGTGACTACAATGAGCAGTTCTTC; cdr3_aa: CASSLGRGQGDYNEQFF
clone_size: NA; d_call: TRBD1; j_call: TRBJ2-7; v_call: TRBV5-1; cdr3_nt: TGCGCCAGCAGCCTAAACAGGGGGCTCAACGAGCAGTACTTC; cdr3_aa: CASSLNRGLNEQYF
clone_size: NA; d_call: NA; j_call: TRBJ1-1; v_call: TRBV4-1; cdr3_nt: TGCGCCAGCAGCCAAGATCAAGCAGGGCTCGCTGGCGCTTTCTTT; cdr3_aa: CASSQDQAGLAGAFF
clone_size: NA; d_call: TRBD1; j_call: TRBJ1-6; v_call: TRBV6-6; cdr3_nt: TGTGCCAGCACTCCCAGGGGGAGCTCCTATAATTCACCCCTCCACTTT; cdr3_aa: CASTPRGSSYNSPLHF
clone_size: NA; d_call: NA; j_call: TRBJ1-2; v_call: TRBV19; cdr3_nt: TGTGCCAGTTCCCGGGGGGGGGCGTCTTGGAGTGGCTACACCTTC; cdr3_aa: CASSRGGASWSGYTF
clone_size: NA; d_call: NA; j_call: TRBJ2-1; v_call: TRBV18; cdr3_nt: TGTGCCAGCTCAGTCCTCGTGAGGGATGAGCAGTTCTTC; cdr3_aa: CASSVLVRDEQFF
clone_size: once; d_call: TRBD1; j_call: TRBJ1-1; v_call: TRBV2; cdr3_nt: TGTGCCAGCAGGGCGACAGGGGACACTGAAGCTTTCTTT; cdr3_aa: CASRATGDTEAFF
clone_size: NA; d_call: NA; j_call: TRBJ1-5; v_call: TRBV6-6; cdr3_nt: TGTGCCAGCACGCGGGTTAGTAATCAGCCCCAGCATTTT; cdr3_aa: CASTRVSNQPQHF
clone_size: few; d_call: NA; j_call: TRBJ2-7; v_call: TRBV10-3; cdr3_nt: TGTGCCACCGCCCACAGCGGACAGCTCTCCTACGAGCAGTACTTC; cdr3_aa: CATAHSGQLSYEQYF
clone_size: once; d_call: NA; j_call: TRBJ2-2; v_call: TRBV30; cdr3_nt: TGTGCCTGGAGTGTATTCCATGGCAGTAACACCGGGGAGCTGTTTTTT; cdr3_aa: CAWSVFHGSNTGELFF
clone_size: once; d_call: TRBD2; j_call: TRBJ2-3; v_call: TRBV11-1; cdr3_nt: TGTGCCAGCAGCTTATCAGCGGGGGGAATCACAGATACGCAGTATTTT; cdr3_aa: CASSLSAGGITDTQYF
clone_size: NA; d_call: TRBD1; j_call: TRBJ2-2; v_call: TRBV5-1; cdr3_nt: TGCGCCAGCAGCTCCACTCCCGGGACAGGGGGCGGGGAGCTGTTTTTT; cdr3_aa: CASSSTPGTGGGELFF
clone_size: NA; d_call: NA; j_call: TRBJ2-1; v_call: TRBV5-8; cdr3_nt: TGTGCCAGCAGGCGATTGCCCGGGACTTCTACCCCCTACAATGAGCAGTTCTTC; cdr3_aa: CASRRLPGTSTPYNEQFF
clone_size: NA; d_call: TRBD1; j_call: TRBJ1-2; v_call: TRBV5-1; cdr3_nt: TGCGCCAGCAGCTTACAGGGGGACCATAACTATGGCTACACCTTC; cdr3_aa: CASSLQGDHNYGYTF
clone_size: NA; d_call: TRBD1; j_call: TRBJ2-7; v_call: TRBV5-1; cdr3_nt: TGCGCCAGCAGCTACCGGGACAGTTCCTACGAGCAGTACTTC; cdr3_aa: CASSYRDSSYEQYF
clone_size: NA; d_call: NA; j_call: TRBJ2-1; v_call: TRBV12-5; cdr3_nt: TGTGCTAGTGGCCCCGGGGTAGCGGACTACAATGAGCAGTTCTTC; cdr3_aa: CASGPGVADYNEQFF
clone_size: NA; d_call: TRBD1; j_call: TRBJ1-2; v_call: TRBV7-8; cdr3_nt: TGTGCCAGCAGCTTCCGGGGACAGGGAGCCTATGGCTACACCTTC; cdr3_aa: CASSFRGQGAYGYTF
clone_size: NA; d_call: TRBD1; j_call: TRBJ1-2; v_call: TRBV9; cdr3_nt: TGTGCCAGCAGCTTTAGCCCCACAGGGGGTAATGGCTACACCTTC; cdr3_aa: CASSFSPTGGNGYTF
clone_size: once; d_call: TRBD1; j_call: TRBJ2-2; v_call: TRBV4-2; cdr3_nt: TGTGCCAGCAGCCAAGTGGCAGGGGGAAACACCGGGGAGCTGTTTTTT; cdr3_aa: CASSQVAGGNTGELFF
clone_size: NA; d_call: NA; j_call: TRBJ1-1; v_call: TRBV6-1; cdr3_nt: TGTGCCAGCAGTGTTGCAGGGAAGATCACTGAAGCTTTCTTT; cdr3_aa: CASSVAGKITEAFF
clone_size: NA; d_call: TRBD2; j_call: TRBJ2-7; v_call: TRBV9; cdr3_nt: TGTGCCAGCAGCGTGGGACTAGCGGACTACGAGCAGTACTTC; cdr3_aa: CASSVGLADYEQYF
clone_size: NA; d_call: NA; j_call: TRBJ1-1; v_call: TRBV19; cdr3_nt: TGTGCCAGTAGTACGAAGACGGGGAACACTGAAGCTTTCTTT; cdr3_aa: CASSTKTGNTEAFF
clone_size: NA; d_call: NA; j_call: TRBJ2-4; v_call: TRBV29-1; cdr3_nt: TGCAGCGTTGACCCAGGGGTGGACATTCAGTACTTC; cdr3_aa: CSVDPGVDIQYF
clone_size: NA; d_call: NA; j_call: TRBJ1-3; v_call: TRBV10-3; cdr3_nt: TGTGCCATCAGTGAATGGGGCGCCGGCTCTGGAAACACCATATATTTT; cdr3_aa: CAISEWGAGSGNTIYF
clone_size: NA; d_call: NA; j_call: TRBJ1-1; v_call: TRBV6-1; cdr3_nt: TGTGCCAGCAGTCGAGGCACTGAAGCTTTCTTT; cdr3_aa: CASSRGTEAFF
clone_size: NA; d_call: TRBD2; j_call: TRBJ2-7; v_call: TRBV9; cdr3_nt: TGTGCCAGCAGCGCTGGACTAGCGATCTACGAGCAGTACTTC; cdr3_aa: CASSAGLAIYEQYF
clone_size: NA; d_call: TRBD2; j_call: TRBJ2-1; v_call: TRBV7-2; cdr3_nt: TGTGCCAGCAGCTTTGGCCCTAGCGGTTTTTGGATCTTC; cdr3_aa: CASSFGPSGFWIF
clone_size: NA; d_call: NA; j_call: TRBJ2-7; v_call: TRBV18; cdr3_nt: TGTGCCAGCTCACCCGGGAGAGCCTACGAGCAGTACTTC; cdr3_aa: CASSPGRAYEQYF
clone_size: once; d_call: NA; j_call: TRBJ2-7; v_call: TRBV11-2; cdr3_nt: TGTGCCAGCAGCCAGGACGGAGGAACCTACGAGCAGTACTTC; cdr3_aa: CASSQDGGTYEQYF
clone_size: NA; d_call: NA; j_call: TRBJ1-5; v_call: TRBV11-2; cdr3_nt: TGTGCCAGCAGCCCAGGGGTCACAAATCAGCCCCAGCATTTT; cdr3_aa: CASSPGVTNQPQHF
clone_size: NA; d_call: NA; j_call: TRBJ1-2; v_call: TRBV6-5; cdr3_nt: TGTGCCAGCAGTTACCGGAGAGCTAACTATGGCTACACCTTC; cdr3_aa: CASSYRRANYGYTF
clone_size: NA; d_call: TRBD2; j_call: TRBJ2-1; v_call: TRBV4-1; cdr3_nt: TGCGCCAGCAGCCCTGTTTTAGCGGGAGGTGAGCAGTTCTTC; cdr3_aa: CASSPVLAGGEQFF
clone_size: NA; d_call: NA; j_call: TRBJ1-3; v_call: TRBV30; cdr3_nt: TGTGCCACGACCATGGGGCCATCTGGAAACACCATATATTTT; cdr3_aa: CATTMGPSGNTIYF
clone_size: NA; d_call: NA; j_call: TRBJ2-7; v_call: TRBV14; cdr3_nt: TGTGCCAGCAGCCACCGGGGTTATACCTACGAGCAGTACTTC; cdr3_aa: CASSHRGYTYEQYF
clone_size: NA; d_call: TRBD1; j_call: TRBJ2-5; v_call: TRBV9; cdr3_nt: TGTGCCAGCAGCGTAAGGACAGGGCGAGAGACCCAGTACTTC; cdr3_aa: CASSVRTGRETQYF
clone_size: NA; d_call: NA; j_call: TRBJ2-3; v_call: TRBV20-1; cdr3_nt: TGCAGTGCCGGGGATACGCAGTATTTT; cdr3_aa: CSAGDTQYF
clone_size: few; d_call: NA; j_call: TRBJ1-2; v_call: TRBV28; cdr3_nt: TGTGCCAGCAGTTCGGGAGGGATTCATGGCTACACCTTC; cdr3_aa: CASSSGGIHGYTF
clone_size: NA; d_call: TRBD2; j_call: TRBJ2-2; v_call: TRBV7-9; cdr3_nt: TGTGCCAGCAGCAAGCGGGGGGGCCGGGTCGGGGAGCTGTTTTTT; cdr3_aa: CASSKRGGRVGELFF
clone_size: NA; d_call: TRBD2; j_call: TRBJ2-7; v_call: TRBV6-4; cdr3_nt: TGTGCCAGCAGTGAAGAAAGTACGACTAGCGGGGGGACAAACTACGAGCAGTACTTC; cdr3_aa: CASSEESTTSGGTNYEQYF
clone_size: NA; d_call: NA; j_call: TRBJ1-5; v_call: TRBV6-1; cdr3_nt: TGTGCCAGCAGTGGACAGACCTTTGGACAGCCCCAGCATTTT; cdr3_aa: CASSGQTFGQPQHF
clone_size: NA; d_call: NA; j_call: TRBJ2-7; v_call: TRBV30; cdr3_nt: TGTGCCTGGAGGCGTCAGGGGCTCGGGGAGCAGTACTTC; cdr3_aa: CAWRRQGLGEQYF